This record concerns one T cell receptor (beta chain) sequence. Source study methods: Amplifying reference gene primers gave estimates of nucleated cell counts. Sequencing was performed with immunoSEQ multiplex PCR; in TCRdb, only in-frame clones are kept and a portion is missing. From that table come the V and J calls and clone size; the DNA was used to work out D and trimming. The repertoire consists of 100,000 to 150,000 clones, with 80% to 85% occurring once and the leading ten covering 3.8%. This entry comes from a study of blood T cell repertoires in COVID-19. About the research overall: Acute and convalescent COVID-19 specimens originated in the United States, Italy and Spain. T cells, B-cell-depleted T cells, or PBMCs supplied cDNA or gDNA.

V dropped 6 bases and J dropped 6 bases, with 14 bases sitting between them. Looked up from germline, CDR1 is SNHLY and CDR2 is FYNNEI. This CDR3 region has 14 residues. The chain carries TRBV2 and TRBJ1-4, with D possibly being TRBD1 (6 bases). Sequenced: peripheral blood. This TCR was recovered from a woman aged 45-60 years with acute or convalescent COVID-19. CDR3 protein: CASSQNREDEKLFF. CDR3 nucleotide sequence: TGTGCCAGCAGCCAGAACAGGGAAGATGAAAAACTGTTTTTT.